This TCR beta chain comes out of a study of cytomegalovirus exposure and HLA in healthy donors. Study at large: The 90 to 150 validation repertoires used a platform that matched the one used for the roughly 700 first-cohort repertoires, as a later analysis reported.

Clones were sequenced by immunoSEQ multiplex PCR, and TCRdb holds only the in-frame ones, with some missing. This table holds about 150,000 clones, around 84% found once. On this clone: Its target is not known.

Study-level results: Specificity for CMV antigens was confirmed in vitro for a few of the CMV-associated chains. A classifier reportedly called cytomegalovirus status with high sensitivity and specificity. First-cohort TCR clusters were later found to tend to co-occur in the roughly 120 validation repertoires.

Sequencing used PBMCs. The sequence was obtained from a human donor in good health.

The DNA for the CDR3 is TGCGCCAGCAGCCGGGGTAGCACAGATACGCAGTATTTT. Amino acid sequence: CASSRGSTDTQYF. The J gene is TRBJ2-3, the V gene TRBV5-1; D is possibly TRBD2 (5 bases). This CDR3 spans 13 amino acids. V gave up 4 bases and J gave up 0 bases, with 6 bases separating them. Germline V gene sequence: CDR1 SGHRS, CDR2 YFSETQ.